Shown below are 30 T cell receptor beta chains from a single sample sequenced in a study of post-analysis software for immune sequencing data. Study-level results: Relative to controls, patients had a few TRBV segments at higher frequency, with TRBV5-6, TRBV5-1 and TRBV20-1 among these.

The antigens of these receptors remain unknown. Every TCR beta cDNA library bore unique molecular identifiers. TCRdb reprocessed the PCR reads with MiXCR, giving one entry per CDR3 protein. The sample consists of some 690,000 distinct CDR3 sequences, roughly 29% of them appearing once. The sample consisted of blood. Receptor source: a girl aged 10 to 17 with multiple sclerosis.

This clonotype came up a few times. The V call is TRBV28, the J call TRBJ2-7; 11 positions match TRBD1. V lost 6 bases and J lost 1; bases outside the gene matches: 11. Germline-derived CDR1 and CDR2 are MDHEN and SYDVKM. The CDR3 runs to 17 residues. In nucleotides, the CDR3 is TGTGCCAGCAGCTCTACCCGGACAGGGGGCAAATCCTACGAGCAGTACTTC. Residues: CASSSTRTGGKSYEQYF.

V usage is TRBV27 and J usage is TRBJ2-5; no clear D gene. The CDR3 runs to 13 residues. V lost 3 bases, J lost 4 bases, and 9 bases lay in between. From germline, CDR1 is MNHEY and CDR2 SMNVEV (reference sequence). The CDR3 DNA sequence: TGTGCCAGCAGTTTTTTTAGTGGAGAGACCCAGTACTTC. This sequence encodes CASSFFSGETQYF.

The rearrangement links TRBV7-2 to TRBJ2-7; D remains unclear. V was clipped by 4 bases and J by 2 bases, with 9 bases between them. In germline, CDR1 is SGHTA, CDR2 FQGNSA. CDR3 length: 13 residues. The CDR3 bases are TGTGCCAGCAGCTCCGGGCACACCTACGAGCAGTACTTC. As protein: CASSSGHTYEQYF.

There are a few counts of this clonotype. V gene TRBV6-5 combines with J gene TRBJ1-1; maybe TRBD1 (5 bases). CDR1 MNHEY and CDR2 SVGAGI come from the germline V gene. The CDR3 has 15 amino acids. Trimming left V 0 bases short and J 5 bases short, with 13 bases between. The CDR3 nucleotides read TGTGCCAGCAGTTACTCGTCGATGGGGCGAACTGAAGCTTTCTTT. Translating gives CASSYSSMGRTEAFF.

J is TRBJ2-7 and V is TRBV20-1; D may be TRBD2 (6 bases). The CDR3 spans 14 residues. Trimming cost V 6 bases and J 3 bases, with 18 bases left between them. Germline lookup yields CDR1 DFQATT and CDR2 SNEGSKA (reference sequence). CDR3: CSAPGTPRRYEQYF. In DNA, the CDR3 is TGCAGTGCGCCCGGGACTCCTAGGCGCTACGAGCAGTACTTC.

This rearrangement joins TRBV28 to TRBJ2-6, with TRBD2 matching 8 bases. CDR3 length equals 21 residues. Per germline, CDR1 MDHEN and CDR2 SYDVKM. V was clipped by 4 bases and J by 2 bases; unmatched bases: 19. The CDR3 is CASSSPAAGGRTHPGANVLTF. The CDR3, as DNA: TGTGCCAGCAGTTCTCCGGCTGCAGGCGGGAGGACTCACCCTGGGGCCAACGTCCTGACTTTC.

V usage is TRBV10-3 and J usage is TRBJ2-1; 8 bases fit TRBD2. The CDR3 spans 12 residues. V dropped 7 bases and J dropped 10; count of bases not matched to a gene: 6. CDR1 is ENHRY, CDR2 SYGVKD, per germline. This CDR3 reads CAITAGGGEQFF. DNA for the CDR3: TGTGCCATCACGGCGGGAGGAGGGGAGCAGTTCTTC.

This clonotype has only a few counts. V usage is TRBV6-6 and J usage is TRBJ2-7; 7 nucleotides agree with TRBD1. CDR3 length: 15 amino acids. Per the germline V gene, CDR1 is MNHNY and CDR2 is SVGAGI (reference sequence). V shed 7 bases, J shed 2 bases, and the junction held 11 bases outside the gene matches. The chain's CDR3 is CASTKRTGAPYEQYF. CDR3 nucleotide sequence: TGTGCCAGCACCAAACGGACAGGCGCCCCCTACGAGCAGTACTTC.

V and J are TRBV20-1 and TRBJ2-1; the D gene is possibly TRBD1 (5 bases). The CDR3 loop spans 15 amino acids. V shed 0 bases and J shed 7 bases, with 16 bases lying between them. The germline CDR1 and CDR2 sequences are DFQATT and SNEGSKA (reference sequence). CDR3 sequence reads: CSARDRRGRANEQFF. CDR3 nucleotides: TGCAGTGCTAGAGATCGAAGGGGCAGGGCGAATGAGCAGTTCTTC.

This clonotype was observed many times. V and J are TRBV7-2 and TRBJ2-1; D is unclear. Germline V gene data show CDR1 as SGHTA and CDR2 as FQGNSA. V shed 5 bases and J shed 6 bases, with 17 bases lying between them. CDR3 length: 15 amino acids. CDR3: CASSPRGLVGNEQFF. CDR3 in DNA: TGTGCCAGCAGCCCACGTGGGCTAGTCGGCAATGAGCAGTTCTTC. Full variable domain (rest looked up from reference TRBV7-2 and TRBJ2-1): GAGVSQSPSNKVTEKGKDVELRCDPISGHTALYWYRQSLGQGLEFLIYFQGNSAPDKSGLPSDRFSAERTGGSVSTLTIQRTQQEDSAVYLCASSPRGLVGNEQFFGPGTRLTVL.

V gene TRBV6-5 combines with J gene TRBJ2-4, with D hard to call. The J call is doubtful: the DNA matches TRBJ2-7 better. This CDR3 region has 13 residues. Germline lookup yields CDR1 MNHEY and CDR2 SVGAGI. The CDR3 nucleotides read TGTGCCAGCAGTTACCGGTCATCCCACGAGCAGTACTTC. Translated, it gives CASSYRSSHEQYF.

The CDR3: CAIRGRSEEQYF. The CDR3, as DNA: TGTGCCATCAGGGGCAGATCGGAAGAGCAGTACTTC. The rearrangement links TRBV10-3 to TRBJ2-5; D is unclear. Germline CDR1 reads ENHRY; CDR2 reads SYGVKD. The germline V and J ends were trimmed by 6 bases and 11 bases, with 16 bases remaining between them. CDR3 length: 12 residues.

The chain couples TRBV6-2 or TRBV6-3 to TRBJ2-3; 7 bases map to TRBD2. CDR3 length equals 15 residues. The V and J ends lost 9 bases and 2 bases, in that order; junction bases with no gene match: 11. Germline V gene data show CDR1 as MNHEY and CDR2 as SVGEGT. CDR3: CASRSAGVDTDTQYF. In DNA, the CDR3 is TGTGCCAGTAGATCGGCGGGGGTGGACACAGATACGCAGTATTTT.

The V gene is TRBV12-3 or TRBV12-4, the J gene TRBJ1-1, with D maybe TRBD1 (5 bases). This CDR3 region has 14 residues. V lost 5 bases and J 4 bases, leaving 14 bases between the germline ends. The CDR3 region has the DNA TGTGCCAGCAGTGCCCAGGGAGTCGTCACTGAAGCTTTCTTT. It yields the protein CASSAQGVVTEAFF.

The table lists this clonotype with a few counts. This chain uses TRBV5-1 with TRBJ1-2; D gene unclear. The CDR3 spans 14 residues. The germline V gene encodes CDR1 SGHRS and CDR2 YFSETQ. Trimming pared 3 bases from V and 8 bases from J, leaving 17 bases between. In DNA, the CDR3 is TGCGCCAGCAGCTATCACAGTAAACCCCTCGGCTACACCTTC. It translates to CASSYHSKPLGYTF.

The CDR3 DNA reads TGTGCCAGCAGCCTTTACGCGGGAGAAGGGTACGAGCAGTACTTC. Translated, it gives CASSLYAGEGYEQYF. The chain joins TRBV7-2 to TRBJ2-7; 7 nucleotides match TRBD2. Germline V gene sequence: CDR1 SGHTA, CDR2 FQGNSA. After removal of 5 bases from V and 4 bases from J, the junction contained 11 bases not matched to a gene. The CDR3 contains 15 residues. The full variable domain, its missing parts supplied by reference TRBV7-2 and TRBJ2-7, is GAGVSQSPSNKVTEKGKDVELRCDPISGHTALYWYRQSLGQGLEFLIYFQGNSAPDKSGLPSDRFSAERTGGSVSTLTIQRTQQEDSAVYLCASSLYAGEGYEQYFGPGTRLTVT.

The sample holds a few counts of this clonotype. V is TRBV10-3 and J is TRBJ1-2, with D hard to call. The CDR3 consists of 15 residues. Per the germline V gene, CDR1 is ENHRY and CDR2 is SYGVKD. V gave up 4 bases and J gave up 6 bases, with 18 bases separating them. This CDR3 reads CAISAVRDTSDGYTF. CDR3 nucleotides: TGTGCCATCAGTGCAGTCCGAGACACATCTGATGGCTACACCTTC.

This clonotype was seen a handful of times. This sequence joins TRBV20-1 and TRBJ1-2; the match to TRBD1 covers 7 bases. The CDR3 consists of 15 residues. Trimming took 0 bases from V and 0 from J; bases not matched to a gene: 4. The germline V gene encodes CDR1 DFQATT and CDR2 SNEGSKA (reference sequence). For the CDR3, the DNA is TGCAGTGCTAGAGATCCGGGACAGCCTAACTATGGCTACACCTTC. Translation: CSARDPGQPNYGYTF.

J is TRBJ2-1 and V is TRBV2, with D possibly called TRBD1 or TRBD2 (6 bases each). The CDR3 loop spans 17 amino acids. Germline V gene data show CDR1 as SNHLY and CDR2 as FYNNEI. Trimming stripped 8 bases from V and 3 bases from J, with 23 bases between. The CDR3 DNA reads TGTGCCAGCCCTGGCCCCCAGGGCGGGACACACTACAATGAGCAGTTCTTC. It is translated as CASPGPQGGTHYNEQFF.

This clonotype was counted between two and nine times. The rearrangement joins TRBV10-1 to TRBJ2-1, with TRBD1 matching over 7 bases. The CDR3 totals 16 residues. The V and J ends lost 2 bases and 7 bases, in that order; junction bases with no gene match: 11. CDR1 is WNHNN, CDR2 SYGVQD, per germline (reference sequence). The CDR3 DNA reads as TGCGCCAGCAGTGAGAGCAGGGGGTCGCCGAGGAATGAGCAGTTCTTC. Translated, it gives CASSESRGSPRNEQFF.

The chain is built from TRBV28 and TRBJ1-5, with 8 bases aligning to TRBD1. Germline lookup yields CDR1 MDHEN and CDR2 SYDVKM. V trimming: 6 bases; J trimming: 6 bases; junction bases outside the gene matches: 10. CDR3 length: 15 residues. In nucleotides, the CDR3 is TGTGCCAGCAGCCCCTGGACAGGGCGGAGTCAGCCCCAGCATTTT. It translates to CASSPWTGRSQPQHF.

This clonotype has more than one count but fewer than ten. Its ends do not fully match the called genes, so a read error is possible. J is TRBJ2-7 and V is TRBV20-1, with 9 positions matching TRBD2. This CDR3 has 13 amino acids. Germline CDR1 is DFQATT and CDR2 is SNEGSKA (reference sequence). DNA for the CDR3: TGCAGTGCTAGTAAGCGGGGGGCCTACGGGCAGTACTTC. Its translation: CSASKRGAYGQYF.

V and J are TRBV28 and TRBJ2-5, with 7 bases that match TRBD1. Germline V lookup: CDR1 MDHEN, CDR2 SYDVKM. After removal of 5 bases from V and 5 bases from J, the junction contained 8 bases not matched to a gene. CDR3 size: 14 residues. This CDR3 is CASSTRGGVETQYF. The CDR3 DNA reads TGTGCCAGCAGTACCCGAGGGGGCGTGGAGACCCAGTACTTC.

CDR3 nucleotide sequence: TGTGCCAGCAGCCCACGGGGACCTAAGCTCGAGCAGTACTTC. Its protein is CASSPRGPKLEQYF. The chain carries TRBV7-9 and TRBJ2-7, with D perhaps TRBD1 or TRBD2 (5 bases each). This CDR3 is 14 amino acids long. CDR1 is SEHNR and CDR2 is FQNEAQ in the germline V gene (reference sequence). Trimming removed 5 bases from V and 6 bases from J, with 17 bases in between. Full variable domain (outside the CDR3, taken from reference TRBV7-9 and TRBJ2-7): DTGVSQNPRHKITKRGQNVTFRCDPISEHNRLYWYRQTLGQGPEFLTYFQNEAQLEKSRLLSDRFSAERPKGSFSTLEIQRTEQGDSAMYLCASSPRGPKLEQYFGPGTRLTVT.

Here the CDR3 reads CASAHGAGETQYF. DNA for the CDR3: TGTGCCAGCGCCCACGGTGCTGGGGAGACCCAGTACTTC. The genes are TRBV6-1 and TRBJ2-5; no definite D call. Germline V gene sequence: CDR1 MNHNS, CDR2 SASEGT. V was trimmed by 8 bases and J by 5 bases, leaving 15 bases between them. The CDR3 runs 13 residues.

This clonotype was counted a few times. The V and J genes are TRBV29-1 and TRBJ2-5; D is uncertain. The CDR3 spans 11 residues. The ends were cut back, 6 bases at V and 5 bases at J, with 10 bases in the middle. CDR1 and CDR2 (germline): SQVTM, ANQGSEA. CDR3 coding DNA: TGCAGCGTCATGGGTTGGGAGACCCAGTACTTC. It codes for CSVMGWETQYF.

The J gene is TRBJ1-2, the V gene TRBV6-5, with 7 nucleotides matching TRBD1. Germline-derived CDR1 and CDR2 are MNHEY and SVGAGI. J was trimmed by 2 bases and V by 2 bases; bases with no gene match: 11. The CDR3 is 17 residues long. In nucleotides, the CDR3 is TGTGCCAGCAGTTACATAAAACCGGGACAGCGAAACTATGGCTACACCTTC. Translating it yields CASSYIKPGQRNYGYTF.

The genes are TRBV20-1 and TRBJ1-5, with no clear D. This CDR3 comprises 15 residues. Trimming removed 0 bases from V and 1 base from J, with 10 bases in between. The germline gives CDR1 DFQATT, CDR2 SNEGSKA (reference sequence). CDR3 in DNA: TGCAGTGCTAGAGAAAGGCTAATCAGCAATCAGCCCCAGCATTTT. Translated, it gives CSARERLISNQPQHF.

In its sample, this clonotype was seen a few times. V gene TRBV5-1 combines with J gene TRBJ2-7; 14 bases fit TRBD2. With V trimmed by 0 bases and J by 5 bases, 7 bases remained unmatched. The CDR3 loop spans 17 amino acids. CDR1 SGHRS and CDR2 YFSETQ come from the germline V gene. The CDR3, as DNA: TGCGCCAGCAGCTTGGCGACTAGCGGGAGGGCTGGCGACGAGCAGTACTTC. Encoded protein: CASSLATSGRAGDEQYF.

The rearrangement links TRBV14 to TRBJ2-7, with 7 bases identical to TRBD1. Germline loops: CDR1 SGHDN, CDR2 FVKESK. The J segment lost 3 bases and the V segment lost 3 bases, leaving 5 bases of the junction unmatched. This CDR3 spans 14 amino acids. CDR3 in amino acids: CASSHLRDSYEQYF. The CDR3 DNA sequence: TGTGCCAGCAGCCATCTCCGGGACAGCTACGAGCAGTACTTC.